The 23 T cell receptor beta chains in this list originate from one sample, sequenced in a study of Graves' ophthalmopathy and Graves' hyperthyroidism. The authors amplified TCR beta CDR3 regions, and they did so from RNA transcripts for repertoire sequencing. HTBI primers were employed in first-round RT-PCR, then a second-round multiplex PCR followed. From the multiplex PCR reads, TCRdb called clonotypes with MiXCR, one entry per CDR3 protein. The table includes around 1,200,000 distinct CDR3 sequences, less than 45% detected once. Material: peripheral blood or thyroid tissue (not recorded which). These receptors were taken from an adult man with Graves' hyperthyroidism.

The rearrangement joins TRBV5-1 to TRBJ2-7; D is uncertain. Germline V gives CDR1 SGHRS, CDR2 YFSETQ. The CDR3 contains 13 residues. The V end lost 5 bases, the J end lost 4 bases, and 13 bases lay between the germline ends. CDR3 loop: CASRSVGRYEQYF. CDR3 coding DNA: TGCGCCAGCAGATCAGTTGGACGTTACGAGCAGTACTTC.

As for this clonotype: Germline is not matched at one junction end, which may reflect a read error. The chain joins TRBV7-9 to TRBJ2-2; maybe TRBD1 (5 bases). The CDR3 sequence is 17 residues long. Germline V gives CDR1 SEHNR, CDR2 FQNEAQ (reference sequence). This chain's CDR3 is CASTLTGHKLNTGELFF. As DNA, the CDR3 is TGTGCCAGCACCTTAACAGGACACAAGCTAAACACCGGGGAGCTGTTTTTT.

This clonotype was picked up a small number of times. V gene TRBV7-2 combines with J gene TRBJ2-7, with TRBD1 matching over 12 bases. J lost 6 bases, V lost 5 bases, and 5 bases had no gene match. The CDR3 covers 14 residues. Germline lookup yields CDR1 SGHTA and CDR2 FQGNSA. CDR3 amino acids: CASSAPGQGAEQYF. DNA of the CDR3: TGTGCCAGCAGCGCGCCGGGACAGGGGGCCGAGCAGTACTTC.

The table lists this clonotype with many counts. The chain combines TRBV13 with TRBJ1-2, with D uncertain. The CDR3 has 15 amino acids. V shed 0 bases and J shed 4 bases, with 12 bases lying between them. In germline, CDR1 is PRHDT, CDR2 FYEKMQ (reference sequence). This CDR3 reads CASSLGQVGIYGYTF. The CDR3, as DNA: TGTGCCAGCAGCTTAGGGCAGGTCGGGATCTATGGCTACACCTTC.

The gene calls are TRBV4-1 and TRBJ2-7; 12 nucleotides agree with TRBD1. CDR3 length: 15 amino acids. J gave up 7 bases and V 4 bases, and 8 bases lay outside the gene matches. Germline lookup yields CDR1 MGHRA and CDR2 YSYEKL. CDR3 amino acids: CASSLRDRGPREQYF. CDR3 DNA: TGCGCCAGCAGCCTCCGGGACAGGGGGCCTCGAGAGCAGTACTTC.

The chain employs TRBV12-3 or TRBV12-4 and TRBJ2-7; 9 bases are a match to TRBD1. CDR3 size: 12 residues. V shed 6 bases, J shed 6 bases, and the junction held 3 bases outside the gene matches. CDR3 region: CASRRTGVEQYF. The CDR3 nucleotides are TGTGCCAGCAGAAGGACAGGGGTCGAGCAGTACTTC.

This clonotype was seen only a few times. The chain recombines TRBV2 with TRBJ1-2; 7 bases fit TRBD1. J was trimmed by 6 bases and V by 5 bases; bases with no gene match: 12. This CDR3 has 15 amino acids. From germline, CDR1 is SNHLY and CDR2 FYNNEI. CDR3 in DNA: TGTGCCAGCAGTAACGGACAGGACTTAACGGATGGCTACACCTTC. This sequence encodes CASSNGQDLTDGYTF. Filled out from reference TRBV2 and TRBJ1-2, the complete variable domain reads EPEVTQTPSHQVTQMGQEVILRCVPISNHLYFYWYRQILGQKVEFLVSFYNNEISEKSEIFDDQFSVERPDGSNFTLKIRSTKLEDSAMYFCASSNGQDLTDGYTFGSGTRLTVV.

The table lists this clonotype with a few counts. The chain joins TRBV27 to TRBJ1-2; D not certain. CDR3 length equals 13 residues. The germline V gene has CDR1 MNHEY and CDR2 SMNVEV (reference sequence). Trimming removed 3 bases at V and 7 bases at J, with 12 bases between. CDR3 in DNA: TGTGCCAGCAGTTTTTCGGTCTCCGGTGGCTACACCTTC. It translates to CASSFSVSGGYTF.

This clonotype showed up just a few times. As DNA, the CDR3 is TGCGCCAGCAGCCAGGGGGCCCAGCGGATCACCTACGAGCAGTACTTC. It codes for CASSQGAQRITYEQYF. V gene TRBV5-1 combines with J gene TRBJ2-7; 8 positions match TRBD1. The CDR3 runs to 16 residues. V lost 4 bases and J lost 2; bases outside the gene matches: 11. In germline, CDR1 is SGHRS, CDR2 YFSETQ.

V gene TRBV12-3 or TRBV12-4 combines with J gene TRBJ1-2; D perhaps matches TRBD1 (6 bases). This CDR3 region has 15 residues. V was clipped by 3 bases and J by 7 bases, with 18 bases between them. CDR3 loop: CASSLGQGIFTGYTF. In nucleotides, the CDR3 is TGTGCCAGCAGTTTGGGGCAGGGGATTTTCACTGGCTACACCTTC.

This clonotype was seen at least ten times. This rearrangement joins TRBV10-3 to TRBJ1-1, with unresolved D. The length of the CDR3 is 12 residues. Germline V gene sequence: CDR1 ENHRY, CDR2 SYGVKD. The V end lost 10 bases, the J end lost 2 bases, and 11 bases lay between the germline ends. The CDR3 region is CATGLRNTEAFF. The CDR3 nucleotides are TGTGCCACCGGACTCAGAAACACTGAAGCTTTCTTT.

Note on this clonotype: The junction departs from germline at one end; a sequencing error may be responsible. The CDR3 nucleotides read TGTGCCAGCAGCGGTTCATGGGGCCCCTTT. Its protein product is CASSGSWGPF. The rearrangement uses TRBV7-8 and TRBJ1-1, with D possibly being TRBD1 (5 bases). Germline V gene data show CDR1 as SGHVS and CDR2 as FQNEAQ. The CDR3 is 10 residues long.

The sample holds many counts of this clonotype. The chain uses TRBV7-6 and TRBJ1-1; D is uncertain. CDR1 is SGHVS and CDR2 is FNYEAQ in the germline V gene. V gave up 1 base and J gave up 1 base, with 13 bases separating them. This CDR3 is built from 16 residues. The CDR3 reads CASSLELGDKNTEAFF. The CDR3 bases are TGTGCCAGCAGCTTAGAGCTCGGGGATAAGAACACTGAAGCTTTCTTT.

This clonotype was found many times. The rearrangement joins TRBV11-2 to TRBJ1-2; tentatively, D is TRBD1 (5 bases). The V end was cut by 0 bases, the J end by 2 bases, with 16 bases between. This CDR3 contains 17 residues. From germline, CDR1 is SGHAT and CDR2 FQNNGV. CDR3 DNA sequence: TGTGCCAGCAGCTTAGATCTGTCGCAGGGACGGAACTATGGCTACACCTTC. It translates to CASSLDLSQGRNYGYTF.

This clonotype was counted many times. The chain uses TRBV7-8 and TRBJ2-5; weak D call: TRBD1 (6 bases). The length of the CDR3 is 16 residues. Germline V gene sequence: CDR1 SGHVS, CDR2 FQNEAQ. Between the trimmed V and J ends, which lost 5 bases and 4 bases, there was a span of 20 bases. The CDR3 spells CASSPGTRRGAETQYF. Here the CDR3 DNA reads TGTGCCAGCAGCCCGGGTACCCGCAGGGGAGCAGAGACCCAGTACTTC.

This clonotype was picked up a small number of times. This chain connects TRBV7-2 to TRBJ2-3; tentative D call: TRBD1 (6 bases). CDR1 is SGHTA and CDR2 is FQGNSA in the germline V gene. The CDR3 totals 15 residues. V was clipped by 2 bases and J by 1 base, with 10 bases between them. As DNA, the CDR3 is TGTGCCAGCAGCTTACAGGGGTTGGGCACAGATACGCAGTATTTT. This codes for CASSLQGLGTDTQYF.

This clonotype was detected ten times or more. The chain links TRBV14 to TRBJ1-1, with D possibly matching TRBD1 (6 bases). The CDR3 is 18 residues long. The ends were cut back, 0 bases at V and 4 bases at J, with 21 bases in the middle. Germline V gene data show CDR1 as SGHDN and CDR2 as FVKESK. CDR3 amino acids: CASSQDPRTWTVSTEAFF. For the CDR3, the DNA is TGTGCCAGCAGCCAAGATCCGCGAACTTGGACAGTCAGCACTGAAGCTTTCTTT.

In this sample, this clonotype turned up many times. The chain carries TRBV7-9 and TRBJ1-2; D possibly corresponds to TRBD1 (5 bases). Germline V gene lookup returns CDR1 SEHNR and CDR2 FQNEAQ (reference sequence). With 1 base removed from V and 5 bases from J, the gap between germline ends came to 14 bases. The CDR3 extends over 15 amino acids. The CDR3 sequence is CASSLVGASQYGYTF. For the CDR3, the DNA is TGTGCCAGCAGCTTAGTAGGGGCTTCTCAGTATGGCTACACCTTC.

In this sample, this clonotype turned up many times. The V call is TRBV29-1, the J call TRBJ1-1, with TRBD1 as a possible D gene (5 bases). This CDR3 contains 15 residues. The V end was cut by 3 bases, the J end by 3 bases, with 17 bases between. The germline gives CDR1 SQVTM, CDR2 ANQGSEA. The CDR3 DNA follows: TGCAGCGTTGACGGTCTTGGGGGACGGGACACTGAAGCTTTCTTT. Translation gives CSVDGLGGRDTEAFF.

The rearrangement joins TRBV5-8 to TRBJ1-1; D gene unclear. V was pared by 0 bases and J by 2 bases, with 14 bases between. The CDR3 length is 16 residues. CDR1 is SGHTS and CDR2 is YDEGEE in the germline V gene. The CDR3 reads CASSLVVEAGNTEAFF. The CDR3 coding sequence is TGTGCCAGCAGCTTGGTTGTCGAGGCGGGAAACACTGAAGCTTTCTTT.

This clonotype came up a few times. V usage is TRBV12-5 and J usage is TRBJ1-2; 10 positions agree with TRBD1. The CDR3 spans 15 residues. V lost 1 base, J lost 4 bases, and 3 bases stayed unmatched. Looked up from germline, CDR1 is LGHNT and CDR2 is FRNRAP. Here the CDR3 reads CASGLGQGAGYGYTF. Written as DNA, the CDR3 is TGTGCTAGTGGTTTGGGACAGGGGGCTGGCTATGGCTACACCTTC.

The sample holds many counts of this clonotype. The V call is TRBV4-3, the J call TRBJ2-7; possible D gene TRBD2, 5 bases. V was pared by 1 base and J by 1 base, with 8 bases between. The V gene's germline CDR1 is LGHNA and CDR2 YSLEER. CDR3 length: 14 amino acids. The CDR3: CASSQGTYSYEQYF. The CDR3 DNA reads as TGCGCCAGCAGCCAAGGGACTTATTCCTACGAGCAGTACTTC.

The count of this clonotype is one. This may stem from a read error, because a much larger clone lies one nucleotide away. The rearrangement links TRBV29-1 to TRBJ2-5; TRBD1 agrees at 7 bases. Germline V gene data show CDR1 as SQVTM and CDR2 as ANQGSEA. This CDR3 has 15 residues. With V trimmed by 3 bases and J by 7 bases, 14 bases remained unmatched. Written as DNA, the CDR3 is TGCAGCGTTGATCACTACAGGGGTTTGAGAGGGACCCAGTACTTC. Its protein is CSVDHYRGLRGTQYF.